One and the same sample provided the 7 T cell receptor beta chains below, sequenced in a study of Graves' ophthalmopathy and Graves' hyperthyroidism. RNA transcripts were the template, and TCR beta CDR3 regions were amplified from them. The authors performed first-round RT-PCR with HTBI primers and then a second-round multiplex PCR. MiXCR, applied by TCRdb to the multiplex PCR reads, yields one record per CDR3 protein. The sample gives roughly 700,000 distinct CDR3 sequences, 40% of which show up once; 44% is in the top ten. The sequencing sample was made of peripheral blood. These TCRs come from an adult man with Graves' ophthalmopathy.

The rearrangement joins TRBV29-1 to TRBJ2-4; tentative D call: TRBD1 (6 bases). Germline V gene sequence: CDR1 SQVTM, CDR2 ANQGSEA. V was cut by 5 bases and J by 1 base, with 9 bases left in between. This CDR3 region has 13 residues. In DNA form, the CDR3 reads TGCAGCGTTAAGCAGGGGGCCAAAAACATTCAGTACTTC. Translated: CSVKQGAKNIQYF.

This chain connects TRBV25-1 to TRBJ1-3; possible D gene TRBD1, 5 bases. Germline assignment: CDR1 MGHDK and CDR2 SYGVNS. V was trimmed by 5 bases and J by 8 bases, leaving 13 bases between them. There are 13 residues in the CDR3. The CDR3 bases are TGTGCCAGCAGTTACTCGACGGGGGACACCATATATTTT. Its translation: CASSYSTGDTIYF.

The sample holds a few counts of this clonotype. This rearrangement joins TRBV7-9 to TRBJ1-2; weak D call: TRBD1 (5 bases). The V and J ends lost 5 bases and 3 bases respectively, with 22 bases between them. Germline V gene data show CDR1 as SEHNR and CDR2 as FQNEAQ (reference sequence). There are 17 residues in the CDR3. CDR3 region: CASSVHGGPGTYYGYTF. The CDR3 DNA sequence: TGTGCCAGCAGCGTACATGGTGGGCCCGGGACTTACTATGGCTACACCTTC.

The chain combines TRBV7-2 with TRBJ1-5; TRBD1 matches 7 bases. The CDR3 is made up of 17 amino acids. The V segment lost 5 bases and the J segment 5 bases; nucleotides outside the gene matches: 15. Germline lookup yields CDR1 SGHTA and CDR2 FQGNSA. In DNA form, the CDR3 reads TGTGCCAGCAGCCCGGGGGGTGACAGGGTCGAATATCAGCCCCAGCATTTT. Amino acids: CASSPGGDRVEYQPQHF.

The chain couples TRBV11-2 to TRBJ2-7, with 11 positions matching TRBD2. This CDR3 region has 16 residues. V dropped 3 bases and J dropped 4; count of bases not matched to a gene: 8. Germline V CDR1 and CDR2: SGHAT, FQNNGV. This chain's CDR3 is CASSFMGLAVEYEQYF. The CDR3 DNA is TGTGCCAGCAGCTTTATGGGACTAGCGGTTGAGTACGAGCAGTACTTC.

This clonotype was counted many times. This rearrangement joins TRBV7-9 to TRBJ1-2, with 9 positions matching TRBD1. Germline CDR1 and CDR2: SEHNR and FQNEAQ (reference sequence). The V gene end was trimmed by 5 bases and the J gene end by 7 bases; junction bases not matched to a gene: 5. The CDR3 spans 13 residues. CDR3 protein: CASSVGDRVGYTF. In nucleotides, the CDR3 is TGTGCCAGCAGCGTTGGGGACAGGGTTGGCTACACCTTC.

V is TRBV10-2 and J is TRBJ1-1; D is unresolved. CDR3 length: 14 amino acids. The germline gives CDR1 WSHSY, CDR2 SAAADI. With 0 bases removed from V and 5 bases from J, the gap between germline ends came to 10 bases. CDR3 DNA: TGCGCCAGCAGTGAGTCACGGGTAGGGACTGAAGCTTTCTTT. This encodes CASSESRVGTEAFF.